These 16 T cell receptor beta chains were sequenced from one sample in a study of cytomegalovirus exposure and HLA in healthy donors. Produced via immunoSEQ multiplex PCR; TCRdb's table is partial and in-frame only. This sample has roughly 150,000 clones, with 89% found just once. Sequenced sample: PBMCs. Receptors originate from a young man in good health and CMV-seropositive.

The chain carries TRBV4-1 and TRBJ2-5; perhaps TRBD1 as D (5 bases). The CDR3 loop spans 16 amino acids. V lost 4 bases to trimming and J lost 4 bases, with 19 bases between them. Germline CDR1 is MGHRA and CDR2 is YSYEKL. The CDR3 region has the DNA TGCGCCAGCAGCCCAAACCCGCAGGGTCTGTCAGAGACCCAGTACTTC. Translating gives CASSPNPQGLSETQYF.

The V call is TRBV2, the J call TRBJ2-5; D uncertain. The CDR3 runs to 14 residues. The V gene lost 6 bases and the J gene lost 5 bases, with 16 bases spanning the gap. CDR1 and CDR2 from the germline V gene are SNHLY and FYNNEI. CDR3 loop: CASRERGDRETQYF. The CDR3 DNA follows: TGTGCCAGCAGAGAGCGAGGTGATCGGGAGACCCAGTACTTC.

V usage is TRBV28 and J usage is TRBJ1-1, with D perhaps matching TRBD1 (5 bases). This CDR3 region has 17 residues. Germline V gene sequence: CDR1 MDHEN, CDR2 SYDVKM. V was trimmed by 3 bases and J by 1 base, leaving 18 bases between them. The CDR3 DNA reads TGTGCCAGCAGTTTCCAGGGTTCAGGCTGGGGGAACACTGAAGCTTTCTTT. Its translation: CASSFQGSGWGNTEAFF.

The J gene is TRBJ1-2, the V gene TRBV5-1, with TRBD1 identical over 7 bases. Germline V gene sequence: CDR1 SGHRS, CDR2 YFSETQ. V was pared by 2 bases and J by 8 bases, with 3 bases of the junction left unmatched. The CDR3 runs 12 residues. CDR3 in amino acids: CASSLTGEGYTF. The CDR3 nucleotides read TGCGCCAGCAGCTTAACAGGGGAAGGCTACACCTTC.

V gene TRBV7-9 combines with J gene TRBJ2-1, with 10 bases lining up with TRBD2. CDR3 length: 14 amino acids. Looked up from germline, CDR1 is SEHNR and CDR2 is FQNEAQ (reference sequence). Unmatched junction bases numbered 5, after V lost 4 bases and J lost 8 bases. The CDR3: CASSSSGRGDEQFF. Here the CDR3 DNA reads TGTGCCAGCAGCTCCAGCGGGAGGGGGGATGAGCAGTTCTTC.

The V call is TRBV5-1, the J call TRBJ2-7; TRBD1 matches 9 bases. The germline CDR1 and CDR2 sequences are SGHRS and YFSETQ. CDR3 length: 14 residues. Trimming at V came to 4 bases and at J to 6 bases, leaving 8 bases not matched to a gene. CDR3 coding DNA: TGCGCCAGCAGCCGTACGGGACAGGGCATCGAGCAGTACTTC. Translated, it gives CASSRTGQGIEQYF.

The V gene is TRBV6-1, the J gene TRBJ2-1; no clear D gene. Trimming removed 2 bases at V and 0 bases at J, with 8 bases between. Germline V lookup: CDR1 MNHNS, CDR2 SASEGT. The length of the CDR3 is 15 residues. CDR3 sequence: CASSEFRSSYNEQFF. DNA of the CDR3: TGTGCCAGCAGTGAATTCCGGAGCTCCTACAATGAGCAGTTCTTC.

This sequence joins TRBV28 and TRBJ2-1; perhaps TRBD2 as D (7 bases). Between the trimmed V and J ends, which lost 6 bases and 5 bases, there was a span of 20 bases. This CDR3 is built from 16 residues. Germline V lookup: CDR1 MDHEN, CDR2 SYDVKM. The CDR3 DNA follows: TGTGCCAGCAGCCCCGCCGGTGGGCGGGGGCACAATGAGCAGTTCTTC. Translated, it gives CASSPAGGRGHNEQFF.

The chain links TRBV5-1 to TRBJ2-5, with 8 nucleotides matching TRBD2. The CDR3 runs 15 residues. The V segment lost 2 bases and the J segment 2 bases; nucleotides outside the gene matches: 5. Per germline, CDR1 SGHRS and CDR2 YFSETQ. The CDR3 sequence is CASSLAGVGQETQYF. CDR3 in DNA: TGCGCCAGCAGCTTAGCGGGAGTGGGGCAAGAGACCCAGTACTTC.

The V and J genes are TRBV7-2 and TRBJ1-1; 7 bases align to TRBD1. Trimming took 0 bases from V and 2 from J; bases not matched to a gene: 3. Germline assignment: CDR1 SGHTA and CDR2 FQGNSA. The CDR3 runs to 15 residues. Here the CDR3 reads CASSLARTGNTEAFF. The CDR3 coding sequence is TGTGCCAGCAGCTTAGCTCGGACAGGAAACACTGAAGCTTTCTTT.

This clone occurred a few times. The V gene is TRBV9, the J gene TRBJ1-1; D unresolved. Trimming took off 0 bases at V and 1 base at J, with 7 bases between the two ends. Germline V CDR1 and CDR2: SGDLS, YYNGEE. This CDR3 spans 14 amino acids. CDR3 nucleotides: TGTGCCAGCAGCGTAGTGGGAGAGAACACTGAAGCTTTCTTT. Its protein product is CASSVVGENTEAFF.

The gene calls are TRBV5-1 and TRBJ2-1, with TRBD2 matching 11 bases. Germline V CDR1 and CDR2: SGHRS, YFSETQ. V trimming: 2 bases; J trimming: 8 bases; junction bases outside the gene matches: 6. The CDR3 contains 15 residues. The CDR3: CASSFSGRAVDEQFF. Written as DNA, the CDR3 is TGCGCCAGCAGCTTTAGCGGGAGGGCCGTAGATGAGCAGTTCTTC.

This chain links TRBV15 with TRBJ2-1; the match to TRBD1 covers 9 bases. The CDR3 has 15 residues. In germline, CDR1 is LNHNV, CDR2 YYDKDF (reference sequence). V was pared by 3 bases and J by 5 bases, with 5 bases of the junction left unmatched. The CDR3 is CATSRGTGSNNEQFF. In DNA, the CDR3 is TGTGCCACCAGCAGGGGGACAGGGTCAAACAATGAGCAGTTCTTC.

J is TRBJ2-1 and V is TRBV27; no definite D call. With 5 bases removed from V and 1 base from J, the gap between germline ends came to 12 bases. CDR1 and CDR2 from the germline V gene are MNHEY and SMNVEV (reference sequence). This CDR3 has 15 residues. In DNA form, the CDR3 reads TGTGCCAGCAGTACTCAATTATCATCCTACAATGAGCAGTTCTTC. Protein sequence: CASSTQLSSYNEQFF.

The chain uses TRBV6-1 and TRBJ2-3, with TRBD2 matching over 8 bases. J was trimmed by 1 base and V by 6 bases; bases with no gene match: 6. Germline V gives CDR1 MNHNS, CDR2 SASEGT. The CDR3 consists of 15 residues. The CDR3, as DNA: TGTGCCAGCAGCAAAGCGGGAGCTGGCACAGATACGCAGTATTTT. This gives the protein CASSKAGAGTDTQYF.

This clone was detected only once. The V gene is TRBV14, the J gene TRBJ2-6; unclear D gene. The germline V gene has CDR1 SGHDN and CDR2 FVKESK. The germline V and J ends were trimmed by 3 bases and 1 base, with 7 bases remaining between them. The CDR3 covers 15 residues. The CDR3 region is CASSHSSSGANVLTF. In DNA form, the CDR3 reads TGTGCCAGCAGCCATTCGAGTTCTGGGGCCAACGTCCTGACTTTC.